This T cell receptor beta chain was found in a study of beta chain features in type 1 diabetes (dated by TCRdb to between 2017 and 2018). For context, the study as a whole: No differences in mean age, gender distribution, total cell number or subset yield were found between patients and healthy donors. In the study, TCRB repertoires of sorted circulating CD4+ T cell subsets from recently diagnosed type 1 diabetes patients were compared with those of matched healthy donors. Naive and central memory subsets were obtained from all 30 or so donors, but regulatory and stem cell-like memory subsets were isolated from only 8 patients and roughly eight healthy donors. A total of 85 million to 140 million sorted cells were examined across all samples, and a strong correlation was observed between cell number per subset and RNA yield. The paper's findings and limits, for the study overall: Only small numbers of individuals were included in the HLA sub-analyses, which left unresolved whether HLA type had any influence on TCRB rearrangement. The naive, central memory and regulatory TCRB repertoires appeared to resemble one another more closely among patients than among healthy donors. Fewer insertions and more nucleotide deletions at VDJ recombination sites were observed in patients with type 1 diabetes, implying thymic rearrangement abnormalities. Shorter templates might be favored by PCR, yet because patient and control samples were amplified and corrected together, any such skew would affect both groups equally. Because cDNA was sequenced instead of genomic DNA, highly expressing activated cells could be over-represented, though the groups showed no difference in activation or CD3 levels. Type 1 diabetes patients showed a moderate but significant shortening of TCRB CDR3 length in all four CD4+ subsets.

The CDR3 has 14 amino acids, counting the end cysteine and phenylalanine. Left in the record is the CDR3 DNA by itself, 42 bases read in frame from the first base. V trim: 8 bases; J trim: 6 bases; unmatched bases: 1. CDR1 and CDR2, per the germline V gene, are MDHEN and SYDVKM. This clone showed up many times. Its cognate antigen has yet to be identified. The sample holds no much larger clone one base away, and base qualities are not on file. Each donor gave one peripheral blood draw, roughly 120 mL on average, collected into heparinised tubes. A BD FACSAria II was used to sort naive, central memory, regulatory and stem cell-like memory CD4+ T cells with a panel that included CD45RO, CCR7, CD25, CD127, CD95 and CD27. A purity above 98% was achieved for all sorted populations. PBMCs were isolated right away by Lymphoprep density gradient centrifugation and were stained directly, without culture. So that batch effects would be minimized, each experiment stained and sorted samples in pairs, pairing one healthy donor with one patient.

The entire amount of isolated RNA was reverse transcribed using the High Capacity cDNA Reverse Transcription Kit, so the sequenced TCRB transcripts were expressed ones. Deep immunoSEQ sequencing was performed on naive, central memory and regulatory T cell samples, with an average of approximately 3.9 million total reads per sample. After sorted cells were lysed in RLT buffer, RNA was extracted with DNase-treated RNeasy Micro or Mini kits, with the choice depending on cell number. Each cell subset was processed on its own to prevent cross-contamination, while patient and healthy donor samples were processed together. TCRB sequences were amplified from cDNA with the immunoSEQ multiplex PCR, producing 87-bp fragments spanning the CDR3 region. Sequencing of the amplicons was performed on the Illumina HiSeq platform. Under the source paper's analysis protocol: Synthetic template baselines were used to correct PCR bias computationally, reads within Hamming distance 2 were collapsed together, and singletons that could not be merged were discarded. By aligning reads against IMGT, V, D and J genes, CDR3 length, and insertions or deletions at six rearrangement sites were assigned. Clonotype counts were normalized to sorted cell number within each subset before computing true diversity and Gini coefficients with the tcR R package. The overlap coefficient, calculated on TCRB nucleotide sequences, was used to measure repertoire sharing. The table was pulled from immuneACCESS by TCRdb, which kept in-frame rearrangements only. Such tables lose some clones; where checked, under half of the loss comes from unresolved V genes, and the rest has no known cause. The D gene and trimming were derived from the DNA, and the V and J assignments and clone size from that table. The sample table records about 320,000 clones; less than 15% of these occur just once. Over 5% of the sample goes to the ten largest clones.

The V and J segments used are TRBV28 and TRBJ2-1, with TRBD2 identical over 16 junction bases. Sequenced sample: central memory CD4+ T cells from blood. This TCR was sampled from a man between 25 and 39 years old in good health. The encoded CDR3 is CASGTSGRVNEQFF. In nucleotide form, the sequence is TGTGCCAGCGGGACTAGCGGGAGGGTCAATGAGCAGTTCTTC.